The clone carrying this TCR beta chain was seen many times. This sample is part of a study of regulatory T cells in long-lasting Graves disease. Relying on iRepertoire HTBI primers and Arm-PCR of CDR3 regions, the team built TCR beta libraries. Per the study methods: Gene usage covered some 60 TRBV and 13 to 15 TRBJ segments. MiXCR was run by TCRdb on the multiplex PCR reads, yielding one entry per CDR3 protein. The V and J calls reflect TCRdb's pipeline rather than the authors' work. The sample has 500,000 or so distinct CDR3 sequences, around 16% seen once. The time point denotes: newly diagnosed GD, antithyroid drugs for less than 3 months. Generation of the TCR library employed RNA extracted from PBMCs. The V gene lost 2 bases and the J gene lost 6 bases, with 17 bases spanning the gap. The germline gives CDR1 DFQATT, CDR2 SNEGSKA (reference sequence). The CDR3 is 14 residues long. The same sample was also used in a study of T cells in Graves' hyperthyroidism and ophthalmopathy.

The material was peripheral blood mononuclear cells (PBMCs), obtained at new diagnosis, from a patient treated with antithyroid drugs. This clonotype originated in a man between 40 and 49 years old with Graves disease. The genes are TRBV20-1 and TRBJ2-7; D might be TRBD1 (6 bases). The CDR3 reads CSARSGRGYGEQYF. CDR3 nucleotide sequence: TGCAGTGCTAGAAGCGGCAGGGGATATGGCGAGCAGTACTTC.